This T cell receptor beta chain came from a study of blood T cell repertoires in COVID-19. Study summary: Samples of COVID-19 (acute and convalescent) were obtained from the United States, Italy and Spain.

The repertoire was sequenced with immunoSEQ multiplex PCR; TCRdb's copy has only in-frame clones and lacks some. The table lists 200,000 to 300,000 clones, over 80% of them singletons, with around 6% in the top ten. From germline, CDR1 is MNHNY and CDR2 SVGAGI (reference sequence). The CDR3 spans 14 residues. Between the trimmed V and J ends, which lost 4 bases and 5 bases, there was a span of 14 bases. The source is a human donor in a cohort sampled during active COVID-19. Sequenced input: peripheral blood. V and J are TRBV6-6 and TRBJ1-1; TRBD1 might be the D (6 bases). CDR3 sequence reads: CASSFRGGQTEAFF. In DNA, the CDR3 is TGTGCCAGCAGTTTCAGGGGCGGGCAGACTGAAGCTTTCTTT.